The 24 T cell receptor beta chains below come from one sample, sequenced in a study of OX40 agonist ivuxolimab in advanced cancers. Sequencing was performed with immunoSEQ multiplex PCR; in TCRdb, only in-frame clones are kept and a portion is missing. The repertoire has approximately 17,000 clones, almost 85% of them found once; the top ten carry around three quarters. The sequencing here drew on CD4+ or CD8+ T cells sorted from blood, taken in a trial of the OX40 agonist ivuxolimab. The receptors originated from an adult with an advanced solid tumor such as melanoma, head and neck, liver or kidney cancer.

Here the CDR3 reads CASSEPRTSAFTDTQYF. The CDR3 bases are TGTGCCAGCAGTGAACCAAGGACTAGCGCATTCACAGATACGCAGTATTTT. The chain carries TRBV2 and TRBJ2-3, with TRBD2 identical over 9 bases. V gave up 2 bases and J gave up 2 bases; unmatched junction bases: 8. The CDR3 is 17 amino acids. The germline V gene encodes CDR1 SNHLY and CDR2 FYNNEI.

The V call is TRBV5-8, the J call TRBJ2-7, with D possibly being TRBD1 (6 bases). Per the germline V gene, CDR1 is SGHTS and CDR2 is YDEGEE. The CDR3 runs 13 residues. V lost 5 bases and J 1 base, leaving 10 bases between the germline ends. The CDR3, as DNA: TGTGCCAGCAGACGGACAGCATCCTACGAGCAGTACTTC. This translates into CASRRTASYEQYF.

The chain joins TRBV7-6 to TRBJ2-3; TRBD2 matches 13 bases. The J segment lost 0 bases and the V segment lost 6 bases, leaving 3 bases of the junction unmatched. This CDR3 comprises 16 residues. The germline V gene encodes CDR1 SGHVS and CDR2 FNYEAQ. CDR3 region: CASRRTSGGSTDTQYF. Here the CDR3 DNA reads TGTGCCAGCAGGCGGACTAGCGGGGGTAGCACAGATACGCAGTATTTT.

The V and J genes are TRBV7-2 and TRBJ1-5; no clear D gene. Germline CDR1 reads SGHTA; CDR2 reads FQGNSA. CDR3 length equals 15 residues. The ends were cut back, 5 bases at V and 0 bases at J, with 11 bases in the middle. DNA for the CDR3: TGTGCCAGCAGCGCCTTTCGGAGTAGCAATCAGCCCCAGCATTTT. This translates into CASSAFRSSNQPQHF.

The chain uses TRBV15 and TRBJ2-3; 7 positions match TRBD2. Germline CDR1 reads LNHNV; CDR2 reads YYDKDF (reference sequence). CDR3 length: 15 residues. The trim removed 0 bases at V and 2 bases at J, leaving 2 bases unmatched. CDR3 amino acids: CATSRDGRNTDTQYF. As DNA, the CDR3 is TGTGCCACCAGCAGAGACGGGAGGAACACAGATACGCAGTATTTT.

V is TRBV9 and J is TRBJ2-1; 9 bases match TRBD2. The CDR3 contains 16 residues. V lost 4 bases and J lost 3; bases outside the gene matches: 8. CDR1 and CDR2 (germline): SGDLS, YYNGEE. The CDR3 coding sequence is TGTGCCAGCAGCCCCCGGGCTAGCGGGGTCTACAATGAGCAGTTCTTC. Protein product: CASSPRASGVYNEQFF.

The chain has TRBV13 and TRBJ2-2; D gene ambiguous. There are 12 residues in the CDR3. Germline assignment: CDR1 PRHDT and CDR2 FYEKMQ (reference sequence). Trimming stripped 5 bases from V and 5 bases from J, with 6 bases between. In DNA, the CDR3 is TGTGCCAGCAGCCCAGGAACCGGGGAGCTGTTTTTT. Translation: CASSPGTGELFF.

In nucleotides, the CDR3 is TGTGCCAGCAGCCCATACCGGGTCAGCACAGATACGCAGTATTTT. It encodes CASSPYRVSTDTQYF. The gene calls are TRBV11-2 and TRBJ2-3; D is uncertain. The germline CDR1 and CDR2 sequences are SGHAT and FQNNGV. The V end lost 5 bases, the J end lost 0 bases, and 12 bases lay between the germline ends. The CDR3 loop spans 15 amino acids.

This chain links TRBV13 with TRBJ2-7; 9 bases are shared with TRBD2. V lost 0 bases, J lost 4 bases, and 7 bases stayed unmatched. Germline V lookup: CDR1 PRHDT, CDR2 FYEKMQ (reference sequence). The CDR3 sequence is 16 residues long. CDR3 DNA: TGTGCCAGCAGCTTAGGTGGTAGCGGGAGAGCATACGAGCAGTACTTC. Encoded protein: CASSLGGSGRAYEQYF.

Written as DNA, the CDR3 is TGTGCCTGGAGTGTAGGTAGCGGGACCGAGCAGTACTTC. It translates to CAWSVGSGTEQYF. The chain recombines TRBV30 with TRBJ2-7; 8 bases fit TRBD2. The length of the CDR3 is 13 residues. CDR1 and CDR2 from the germline V gene are GTSNPN and SVGIG (reference sequence). Trimming at V came to 0 bases and at J to 6 bases, leaving 4 bases not matched to a gene.

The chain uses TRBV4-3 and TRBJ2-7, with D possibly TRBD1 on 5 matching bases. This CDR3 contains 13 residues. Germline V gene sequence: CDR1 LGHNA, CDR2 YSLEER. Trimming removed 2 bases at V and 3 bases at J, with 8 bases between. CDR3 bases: TGCGCCAGCAGCCAATCCAGGGACTACGAGCAGTACTTC. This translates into CASSQSRDYEQYF.

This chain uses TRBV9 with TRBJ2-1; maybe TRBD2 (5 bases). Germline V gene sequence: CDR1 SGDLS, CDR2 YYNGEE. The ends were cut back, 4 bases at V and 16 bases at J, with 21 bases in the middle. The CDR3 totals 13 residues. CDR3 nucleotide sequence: TGTGCCAGCAGCCCCGGTGGGAGCCCCAAGGCTTTCTTC. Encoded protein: CASSPGGSPKAFF. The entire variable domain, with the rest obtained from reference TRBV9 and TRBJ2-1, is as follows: DSGVTQTPKHLITATGQRVTLRCSPRSGDLSVYWYQQSLDQGLQFLIQYYNGEERAKGNILERFSAQQFPDLHSELNLSSLELGDSALYFCASSPGGSPKAFFGPGTRLTVL.

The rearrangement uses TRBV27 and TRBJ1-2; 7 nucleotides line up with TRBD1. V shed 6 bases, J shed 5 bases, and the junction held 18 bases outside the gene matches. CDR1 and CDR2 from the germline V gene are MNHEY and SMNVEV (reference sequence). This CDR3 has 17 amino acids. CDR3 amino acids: CASRQHLGTEPYYGYTF. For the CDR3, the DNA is TGTGCCAGCAGACAACACCTTGGGACAGAACCGTATTATGGCTACACCTTC.

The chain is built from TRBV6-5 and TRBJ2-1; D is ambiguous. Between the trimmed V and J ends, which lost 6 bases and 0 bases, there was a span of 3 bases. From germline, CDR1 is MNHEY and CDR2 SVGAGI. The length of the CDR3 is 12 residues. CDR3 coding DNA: TGTGCCAGCAGGGGCTCCTACAATGAGCAGTTCTTC. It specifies CASRGSYNEQFF.

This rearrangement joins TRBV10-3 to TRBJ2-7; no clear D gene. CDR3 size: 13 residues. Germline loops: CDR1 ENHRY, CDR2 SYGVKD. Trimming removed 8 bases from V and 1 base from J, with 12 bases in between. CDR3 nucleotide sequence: TGTGCCATCTCGTCCCAGGATTCCTACGAGCAGTACTTC. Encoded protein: CAISSQDSYEQYF.

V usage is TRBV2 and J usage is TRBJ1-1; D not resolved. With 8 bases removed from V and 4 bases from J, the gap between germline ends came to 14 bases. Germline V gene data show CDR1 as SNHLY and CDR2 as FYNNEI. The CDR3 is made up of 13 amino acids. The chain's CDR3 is CASQLVGSTEAFF. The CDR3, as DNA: TGTGCCAGCCAACTCGTGGGGAGCACTGAAGCTTTCTTT.

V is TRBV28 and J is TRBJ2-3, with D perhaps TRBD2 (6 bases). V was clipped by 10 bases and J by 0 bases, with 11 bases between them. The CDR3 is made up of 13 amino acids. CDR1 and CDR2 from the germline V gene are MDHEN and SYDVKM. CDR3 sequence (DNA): TGTGCCACCAGCGGGCCCAGCACAGATACGCAGTATTTT. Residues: CATSGPSTDTQYF.

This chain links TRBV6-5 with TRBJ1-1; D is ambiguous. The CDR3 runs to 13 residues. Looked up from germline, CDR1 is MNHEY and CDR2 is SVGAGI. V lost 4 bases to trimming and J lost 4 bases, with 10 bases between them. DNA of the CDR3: TGTGCCAGCAGTTTTGGGGTGGGCACTGAAGCTTTCTTT. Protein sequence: CASSFGVGTEAFF.

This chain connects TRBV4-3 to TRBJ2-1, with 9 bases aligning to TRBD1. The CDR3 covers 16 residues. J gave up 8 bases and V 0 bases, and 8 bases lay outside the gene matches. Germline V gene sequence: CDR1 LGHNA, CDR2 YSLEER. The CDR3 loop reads CASSQDGMDRGYEQFF. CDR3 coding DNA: TGCGCCAGCAGCCAAGATGGCATGGACAGGGGCTATGAGCAGTTCTTC.

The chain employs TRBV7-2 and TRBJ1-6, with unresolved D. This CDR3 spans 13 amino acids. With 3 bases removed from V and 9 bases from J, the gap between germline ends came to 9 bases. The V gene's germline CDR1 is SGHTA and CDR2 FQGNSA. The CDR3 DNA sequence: TGTGCCAGCAGCTTCTCGGACGTTTCACCCCTCCACTTT. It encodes CASSFSDVSPLHF.

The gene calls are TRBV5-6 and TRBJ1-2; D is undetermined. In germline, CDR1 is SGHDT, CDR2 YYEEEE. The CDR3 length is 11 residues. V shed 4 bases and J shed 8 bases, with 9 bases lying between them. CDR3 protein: CASSRHEGYTF. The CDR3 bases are TGTGCCAGCAGCCGACATGAAGGCTACACCTTC.

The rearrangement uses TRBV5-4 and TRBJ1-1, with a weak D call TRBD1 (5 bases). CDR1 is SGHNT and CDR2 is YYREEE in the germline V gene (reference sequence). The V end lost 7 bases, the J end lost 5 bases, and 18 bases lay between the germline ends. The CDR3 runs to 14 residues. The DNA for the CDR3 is TGTGCCAGCGCGGTACGGGCGGGGGGTACTGAAGCTTTCTTT. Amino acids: CASAVRAGGTEAFF.

CDR3 bases: TGTGCCAGCAGCTCGACCCGTACAGCGGGGAACACCGGGGAGCTGTTTTTT. Translated: CASSSTRTAGNTGELFF. The chain combines TRBV7-9 with TRBJ2-2; a weak D match, TRBD2 (6 bases). The CDR3 covers 17 residues. With 4 bases removed from V and 1 base from J, the gap between germline ends came to 16 bases. Germline lookup yields CDR1 SEHNR and CDR2 FQNEAQ (reference sequence).

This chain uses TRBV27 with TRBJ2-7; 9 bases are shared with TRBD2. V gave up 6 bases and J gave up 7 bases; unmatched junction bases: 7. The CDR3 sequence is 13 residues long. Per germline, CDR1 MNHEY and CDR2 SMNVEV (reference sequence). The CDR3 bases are TGTGCCAGCAGGGGACTAGCAACTATGGAGCAGTACTTC. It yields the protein CASRGLATMEQYF.